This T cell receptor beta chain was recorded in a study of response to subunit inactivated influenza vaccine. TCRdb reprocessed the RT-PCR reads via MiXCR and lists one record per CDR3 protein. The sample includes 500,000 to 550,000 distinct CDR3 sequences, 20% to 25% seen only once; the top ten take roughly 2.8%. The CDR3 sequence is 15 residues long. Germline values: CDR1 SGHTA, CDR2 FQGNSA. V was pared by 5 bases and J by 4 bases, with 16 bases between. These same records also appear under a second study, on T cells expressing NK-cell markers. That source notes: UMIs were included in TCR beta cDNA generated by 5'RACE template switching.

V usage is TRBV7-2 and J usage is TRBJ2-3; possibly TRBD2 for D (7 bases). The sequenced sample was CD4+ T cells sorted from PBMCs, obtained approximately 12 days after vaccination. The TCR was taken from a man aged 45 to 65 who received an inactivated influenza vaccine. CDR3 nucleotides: TGTGCCAGCAGCCCGGACGGCGGGGGCCCAGATACGCAGTATTTT. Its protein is CASSPDGGGPDTQYF.